This TCR beta chain was recorded in a study of T cell repertoires in cytomegalovirus infection (dated by TCRdb to between 2018 and 2021). Turning to the overall study: Recently identified HLA-C-restricted CMV epitopes, whose presentation resists viral immunomodulation, were targeted by peptide stimulations together with well-studied HLA-B-restricted epitopes. Donor HLA type was relevant to the analysis, because carriage of CMV infection together with the matching HLA type was indicated by public TCR beta signatures.

This clonotype was observed a single time. Its antigen remains unidentified. Base qualities are missing; no much larger clone stands one base away. Single-read evidence is weak. This specimen's treatment or condition label, per the study, means: in vitro stimulation with specific CMV peptide epitopes to enrich CMV-specific T cells. Sequencer: Illumina HiSeq 1500. The public sequencing data were trimmed at Q25 with fastp and processed into clonotypes with MiXCR by TCRdb, which kept only in-frame beta chains. Rows merge per CDR3 protein into single entries with the most common DNA and genes. This sample gives around 360,000 distinct CDR3 sequences in total; about 34% of them show up just once. About 13% of the sample belongs to the ten largest clones. Results and caveats for the whole study, not just this receptor: The ex vivo response was dominated by HLA-C-restricted CMV-specific TCR beta clonotypes, which also provided the single most frequent clonotype in two of eight donors. Cumulative frequency of public TCR beta family members discriminated carriers of CMV infection plus the relevant HLA type in this cohort and an independent roughly 350-donor cohort.

The specimen was cultured PBMCs, collected from culture after CMV antigen stimulation. The source of this sequence is a human donor in good health (CMV status not recorded). Some clones in this sample may be carry-over from other donors' samples.

CDR3 reads: CASSPFNQPQHF. The DNA is as follows: TGTGCCAGCAGCCCTTTCAATCAGCCCCAGCATTTT. The rearranged chain carries TRBV27 and TRBJ1-5; the D gene identity is not certain. From its cysteine to its phenylalanine, the CDR3 spans 12 amino acids. Only the CDR3 region is kept as DNA, spanning 36 bases read in frame from base 1. V is pared back by 6 bases and J by 3 bases, with 6 bases lying between the germline termini. CDR1 and CDR2, per the germline V gene (reference sequence), are MNHEY and SMNVEV.